This record covers a single T cell receptor (beta chain). Only one count was recorded for this clone. The specificity of this receptor is unknown. Per-nucleotide qualities are absent, and no much larger clonotype sits a single base away. TCR CDR3 regions were amplified from genomic DNA by multiplex PCR using the deep immunoSEQ assay. Extracted genomic DNA from each cell subset was distributed evenly across all wells of several immunoSEQ 96-well plates, and each plate was treated as a replicate. For sorted subsets, approximately 200 ng of genomic DNA, equivalent to around 29,000 T cell genomes, went into each replicate PCR. The purified libraries were quantified using a Qubit 3.0 fluorometer, sized with a Bioanalyzer 2100, and then quantified again using the KAPA Library Quantification kit. Every immunoSEQ 96-well plate was sequenced on a dedicated single-read 150-cycle Illumina NextSeq 550 flow cell. As for the original processing: Because the immunoSEQ output included only junctional sequences and no quality scores, the filtering could not be the same as the filtering used for full-length reads. Sequences were annotated with PyIR, a Python wrapper for IgBLAST v1.9, using IMGT germline references to assign V/J genes and CDR3. Reads were removed for weak V/J assignments (E-value above 1e-6), missing CDR3, stop codons, out-of-frame junctions, or ambiguous translated residues. V3J clonotypes were defined as sequences sharing the same inferred V gene, J gene, and CDR3 amino acid sequence. Percentage overlap between repertoires was computed as shared unique clonotypes divided by the size of the smaller repertoire. Repertoire richness was assessed with RTK rarefaction, the Chao1 estimator, and Recon v2.1 estimates of unobserved clonotypes. For all TCRbeta clonotypes obtained by the gDNA method from several donors, generation probabilities were computed with OLGA. The table was pulled from immuneACCESS by TCRdb, which kept in-frame rearrangements only. Such tables lose some clones; where checked, under half of the loss comes from unresolved V genes, and the rest has no known cause. V, J and clone size are taken as reported in that table, and D and trimming were inferred from the DNA itself. Counted in this sample were around 940,000 clones; around three quarters of them appeared once. Approximately 1.5% of the sample goes to the ten largest clones.

The CDR3, from cysteine to phenylalanine, totals 14 residues. CDR3 DNA only is kept here, 42 bases in frame from base 1. CDR1 and CDR2 (SGHTA, FQGTGA) derive from the germline V gene. From V the trimming removes 5 bases and from J it removes 4 bases, while the gene matches leave 5 bases of the junction unaccounted for. This sample was included in a study of shared clonotypes between healthy human individuals (dated by TCRdb to about 2020). At the level of the whole study: A few men and a couple of women, aged 18 to 49 years, made up the cohort. Per donor, three plates each were used for CD4 naive and CD4 memory, two for CD8 naive, and one for CD8 memory. The study deeply sequenced blood TCR repertoires of roughly five healthy adults to estimate repertoire size and the extent of clonotype sharing between individuals. Libraries were prepared and TCR repertoires were sequenced by different laboratories using diverse techniques, in order to increase sequencing depth and limit assay-specific biases. Each donor's leukapheresis produced roughly between roughly 0.85 and 10 billion PBMCs.

The donors were healthy, HIV-negative adults who had no recently reported acute infections or vaccinations. All donors were Caucasian adults living in Nashville, Tennessee, USA. CD4+ T cells were enriched through magnetic negative selection, after which naive cells were positively selected on CD45RA and the remaining negative fraction served as the memory subset. Blood was obtained by leukapheresis, after which PBMCs were separated by Ficoll-Histopaque density gradient centrifugation and cryopreserved in liquid nitrogen vapor phase. Analytical flow cytometry was used to check the purity and quantity of every magnetically sorted T cell population. Genomic DNA was isolated from every sorted fraction and measured by UV absorbance on a Nanodrop 2000c. Broader findings and caveats from the paper: Sharing across several donors was observed for about 5% of naive CD4, 3% to 3.5% of naive CD8, over 2% of memory CD4, and about 0.4% of memory CD8 clonotypes. Sampling was limited to blood, and TCR repertoires in tissue likely differ from TCR repertoires in blood. Rarefaction of sorted-subset datasets indicated incomplete sequencing despite the large sequencing depth. Naive subsets generally had larger estimated clonotype richness than memory subsets. The small number of donors limited the genetic and exposure-history diversity represented. Higher generation probabilities were observed for clonotypes shared by all four sorted-subset donors than for non-shared clonotypes. Pairwise subsampling indicated that sequencing depth was expected to affect the degree of clonotype sharing among donors.

This clonotype was sampled from a man in his late teens or twenties in good health. Sequencing used memory CD4+ T cells sorted from blood. Per the publication, the cell subset or site label means: CD45RA-negative fraction. Recombination joined TRBV7-3 with TRBJ2-3; TRBD2 matches 8 bases in the middle. The CDR3 sequence is CASSSGSIADTQYF. In nucleotide form, the sequence is TGTGCCAGCAGCAGCGGGAGTATTGCAGATACGCAGTATTTT.